One sample yielded the 25 T cell receptor beta chains listed below, sequenced in a study of shared clonotypes between healthy human individuals. Profiled with immunoSEQ multiplex PCR; TCRdb holds only in-frame clones, not every one. The table has hundreds of thousands of clones, 72% seen once. Sequenced sample: memory CD4+ T cells sorted from blood. The subset denotes: CD45RA-negative fraction. All receptors derive from a woman in her 30s in good health.

The rearrangement joins TRBV11-2 to TRBJ2-2, with D uncertain. This CDR3 comprises 15 residues. Trimming left V 2 bases short and J 1 base short, with 8 bases between. Looked up from germline, CDR1 is SGHAT and CDR2 is FQNNGV. CDR3 in amino acids: CASSLYSGNTGELFF. The CDR3 nucleotides read TGTGCCAGCAGCTTATATTCCGGGAACACCGGGGAGCTGTTTTTT.

The CDR3 DNA sequence: TGTGCCAGCAGCTTAGCGAGGATCGCGCTCTACGAGCAGTACTTC. This gives the protein CASSLARIALYEQYF. This chain links TRBV7-8 with TRBJ2-7; D is undetermined. There are 15 residues in the CDR3. Germline loops: CDR1 SGHVS, CDR2 FQNEAQ. Trimming removed 0 bases at V and 3 bases at J, with 12 bases between.

The V and J genes are TRBV28 and TRBJ1-2; D unresolved. CDR1 is MDHEN and CDR2 is SYDVKM in the germline V gene. V was pared by 2 bases and J by 5 bases, with 6 bases between. This CDR3 region has 12 residues. The CDR3 sequence: CASSLGRYGYTF. In nucleotides, the CDR3 is TGTGCCAGCAGTTTAGGGAGGTATGGCTACACCTTC.

This clone was observed a handful of times. This sequence joins TRBV27 and TRBJ2-5, with D possibly called TRBD1 or TRBD2 (6 bases each). V was pared by 7 bases and J by 1 base, with 10 bases between. The length of the CDR3 is 13 residues. Germline-derived CDR1 and CDR2 are MNHEY and SMNVEV (reference sequence). CDR3 in amino acids: CASTRGPQETQYF. In DNA, the CDR3 is TGTGCCAGCACCCGGGGGCCCCAAGAGACCCAGTACTTC.

This clone was counted a few times. The CDR3 bases are TGCGCCAGCAGCCAAGAGTCGACCACTCGGCGGTACTTC. This codes for CASSQESTTRRYF. This chain joins TRBV4-1 and TRBJ2-5; D not resolved. The CDR3 totals 13 residues. V lost 0 bases and J lost 13, with 15 bases in between. CDR1 MGHRA and CDR2 YSYEKL come from the germline V gene.

This clone turned up a few times. CDR3 region: CASSVPGQTYEQYF. In DNA, the CDR3 is TGTGCCAGCAGTGTGCCGGGACAAACCTACGAGCAGTACTTC. V usage is TRBV28 and J usage is TRBJ2-7; TRBD1 is a possible D gene (6 bases). This CDR3 spans 14 amino acids. The germline gives CDR1 MDHEN, CDR2 SYDVKM. The V end was cut by 5 bases, the J end by 2 bases, with 13 bases between. The whole variable domain, filled in from reference TRBV28 and TRBJ2-7, reads DVKVTQSSRYLVKRTGEKVFLECVQDMDHENMFWYRQDPGLGLRLIYFSYDVKMKEKGDIPEGYSVSREKKERFSLILESASTNQTSMYLCASSVPGQTYEQYFGPGTRLTVT.

The CDR3 DNA reads as TGTGCCAGCAGTTACTCCGGACAGGGGAACTCCTACGAGCAGTACTTC. It codes for CASSYSGQGNSYEQYF. This chain links TRBV6-6 with TRBJ2-7; 9 bases are a match to TRBD1. The V gene's germline CDR1 is MNHNY and CDR2 SVGAGI (reference sequence). CDR3 length: 16 residues. V gave up 0 bases and J gave up 0 bases; unmatched junction bases: 3.

This sequence joins TRBV28 and TRBJ1-1; D is perhaps TRBD1 (6 bases). The germline CDR1 and CDR2 sequences are MDHEN and SYDVKM. This CDR3 spans 15 amino acids. V lost 2 bases and J lost 6, with 16 bases in between. The CDR3 loop is CASSLRGAVVPEAFF. The CDR3, as DNA: TGTGCCAGCAGTTTAAGGGGGGCCGTCGTACCTGAAGCTTTCTTT.

The CDR3 nucleotides are TGTGCCAGCAGCTTATCGGGACAGGCAGGAGATACGCAGTATTTT. As protein: CASSLSGQAGDTQYF. The chain joins TRBV7-7 to TRBJ2-3; 8 bases agree with TRBD1. The CDR3 runs to 15 residues. Germline assignment: CDR1 SSHAT and CDR2 FNYEAQ (reference sequence). Germline trimming cut 2 bases from V and 5 bases from J; bases unmatched to any gene: 6. Full variable domain (missing parts from reference TRBV7-7 and TRBJ2-3): GAGVSQSPRYKVTKRGQDVTLRCDPISSHATLYWYQQALGQGPEFLTYFNYEAQPDKSGLPSDRFSAERPEGSISTLTIQRTEQRDSAMYRCASSLSGQAGDTQYFGPGTRLTVL.

The chain carries TRBV28 and TRBJ1-2; 12 bases fit TRBD1. V shed 4 bases and J 8 bases; nucleotides not matched to a gene: 17. Germline lookup yields CDR1 MDHEN and CDR2 SYDVKM. The CDR3 has 18 residues. CDR3 in amino acids: CASSSMGVPGQGAVGYTF. The CDR3 DNA follows: TGTGCCAGCAGTTCGATGGGCGTGCCGGGACAGGGGGCCGTGGGCTACACCTTC.

The J gene is TRBJ1-5, the V gene TRBV10-2, with D maybe TRBD1 (5 bases). CDR1 WSHSY and CDR2 SAAADI come from the germline V gene. The CDR3 has 14 amino acids. V lost 6 bases and J lost 4, with 13 bases in between. The CDR3 nucleotides read TGCGCCAGCAGCCCTTCGGGGGGGAATCAGCCCCAGCATTTT. It encodes CASSPSGGNQPQHF.

The rearrangement uses TRBV28 and TRBJ1-1; TRBD1 matches at 7 bases. With V trimmed by 7 bases and J by 2 bases, 10 bases remained unmatched. Germline V gene lookup returns CDR1 MDHEN and CDR2 SYDVKM. This CDR3 is 15 amino acids long. CDR3 nucleotides: TGTGCCAGCACCCAGCCTCAGGGGGAAAACACTGAAGCTTTCTTT. It codes for CASTQPQGENTEAFF.

This CDR3 reads CASSPGGQRDEAFF. CDR3 in DNA: TGTGCCAGCTCACCAGGAGGACAGCGGGATGAAGCTTTCTTT. The chain links TRBV18 to TRBJ1-1; D is possibly TRBD1 (6 bases). CDR1 is KGHSH and CDR2 is LQKENI in the germline V gene. CDR3 size: 14 residues. Deletions cut 2 bases from V and 7 bases from J, with 14 bases between. Full variable domain (missing parts from reference TRBV18 and TRBJ1-1): NAGVMQNPRHLVRRRGQEARLRCSPMKGHSHVYWYRQLPEEGLKFMVYLQKENIIDESGMPKERFSAEFPKEGPSILRIQQVVRGDSAAYFCASSPGGQRDEAFFGQGTRLTVV.

In DNA, the CDR3 is TGCGCCAGCAGGCCCGGGGACAATTGGGGCGGCTACACCTTC. The encoded protein is CASRPGDNWGGYTF. This chain joins TRBV5-1 and TRBJ1-2, with a possible D match to TRBD1 (6 bases). The CDR3 extends over 14 amino acids. The V gene's germline CDR1 is SGHRS and CDR2 YFSETQ. V was pared by 5 bases and J by 8 bases, with 19 bases between. The full variable domain, its missing parts supplied by reference TRBV5-1 and TRBJ1-2, is KAGVTQTPRYLIKTRGQQVTLSCSPISGHRSVSWYQQTPGQGLQFLFEYFSETQRNKGNFPGRFSGRQFSNSRSEMNVSTLELGDSALYLCASRPGDNWGGYTFGSGTRLTVV.

Note on this clone: Other DNA sequences in the sample encode the same CDR3. This chain connects TRBV19 to TRBJ1-1; D gene ambiguous. Germline V gene lookup returns CDR1 LNHDA and CDR2 SQIVND (reference sequence). The CDR3 totals 11 residues. Trimming stripped 3 bases from V and 5 bases from J, with 4 bases between. CDR3 bases: TGTGCCAGTAGTATTTATACTGAAGCTTTCTTT. Its translation: CASSIYTEAFF.

The chain carries TRBV7-9 and TRBJ2-2; D is possibly TRBD2 (5 bases). This CDR3 comprises 18 residues. The V gene lost 4 bases and the J gene lost 0 bases, with 18 bases spanning the gap. Germline loops: CDR1 SEHNR, CDR2 FQNEAQ (reference sequence). CDR3 sequence reads: CASSSTPDYGTNTGELFF. DNA of the CDR3: TGTGCCAGCAGCTCCACCCCCGATTACGGGACGAACACCGGGGAGCTGTTTTTT.

The gene calls are TRBV21-1 and TRBJ2-7; TRBD2 is the table's D call and was not checked against the DNA. TRBV21-1 corresponds to a pseudogene. The CDR3 runs 16 residues. The CDR3 coding sequence is TGTGCCAGCTCGCAAAGCGGGTTCATTCAGAACTACGAGCAGTACTTC. This codes for CASSQSGFIQNYEQYF.

This sequence joins TRBV2 and TRBJ2-2, with D perhaps TRBD1 or TRBD2 (5 bases each). CDR3 size: 15 residues. CDR1 is SNHLY, CDR2 FYNNEI, per germline. V lost 6 bases and J 7 bases, leaving 18 bases between the germline ends. The CDR3 DNA reads TGTGCCAGCAGGGGGGACGGACGCCTCGGCGGGGAGCTGTTTTTT. Its protein product is CASRGDGRLGGELFF.

A word on this clone: A read error is possible here, since a much larger clone lies one base away. The chain combines TRBV6-6 with TRBJ2-1; the D is unclear. V was trimmed by 6 bases and J by 4 bases, leaving 4 bases between them. The CDR3 extends over 11 amino acids. Germline CDR1 reads MNHNY; CDR2 reads SVGAGI (reference sequence). CDR3 protein: CASRAYNEQFF. Written as DNA, the CDR3 is TGTGCCAGCAGGGCTTACAATGAGCAGTTCTTC.

V and J are TRBV28 and TRBJ1-2; D is undetermined. V lost 5 bases to trimming and J lost 2 bases, with 6 bases between them. The V gene's germline CDR1 is MDHEN and CDR2 SYDVKM. The CDR3 is 12 amino acids. The CDR3 DNA is TGTGCCAGCAGTACCGTCAACTATGGCTACACCTTC. Residues: CASSTVNYGYTF.

In this sample, this clone turned up a few times. The rearrangement uses TRBV5-1 and TRBJ2-1, with D perhaps matching TRBD1 (5 bases). The CDR3 length is 12 residues. CDR1 is SGHRS and CDR2 is YFSETQ in the germline V gene. V dropped 3 bases and J dropped 8 bases, with 9 bases sitting between them. CDR3 protein: CASSSQGYEQFF. In nucleotides, the CDR3 is TGCGCCAGCAGCTCCCAGGGCTATGAGCAGTTCTTC.

The chain recombines TRBV6-6 with TRBJ1-3; TRBD1 aligns across 8 bases. The CDR3 loop spans 16 amino acids. Per germline, CDR1 MNHNY and CDR2 SVGAGI (reference sequence). J lost 4 bases, V lost 0 bases, and 5 bases had no gene match. The CDR3 here is CASSYSGTGLGNTIYF. The DNA for the CDR3 is TGTGCCAGCAGTTACTCGGGGACAGGACTCGGAAACACCATATATTTT.

This sequence joins TRBV4-2 and TRBJ1-5, with unresolved D. Germline loops: CDR1 LGHNA, CDR2 YNFKEQ. The CDR3 totals 16 residues. V dropped 0 bases and J dropped 1 base, with 10 bases sitting between them. The CDR3 protein is CASSQEGGSSNQPQHF. CDR3 DNA: TGTGCCAGCAGCCAAGAGGGAGGATCCAGCAATCAGCCCCAGCATTTT.

The chain is built from TRBV7-3 and TRBJ2-1, with TRBD2 matching over 7 bases. The CDR3 runs to 15 residues. After removal of 5 bases from V and 4 bases from J, the junction contained 8 bases not matched to a gene. Per germline, CDR1 SGHTA and CDR2 FQGTGA. The CDR3 sequence: CASSPQSGGYNEQFF. CDR3 nucleotide sequence: TGTGCCAGCAGCCCCCAGTCGGGAGGATACAATGAGCAGTTCTTC. Based on the CDR3 plus reference TRBV7-3 and TRBJ2-1, the full variable domain is GAGVSQTPSNKVTEKGKYVELRCDPISGHTALYWYRQSLGQGPEFLIYFQGTGAADDSGLPNDRFFAVRPEGSVSTLKIQRTERGDSAVYLCASSPQSGGYNEQFFGPGTRLTVL.

V usage is TRBV15 and J usage is TRBJ2-6; the D gene could be TRBD1 or TRBD2 (5 bases each). Germline-derived CDR1 and CDR2 are LNHNV and YYDKDF (reference sequence). This CDR3 has 18 residues. V lost 4 bases to trimming and J lost 1 base, with 17 bases between them. The CDR3 coding sequence is TGTGCCACCAGCACCAGGGTTAGCGCCAATTCTGGGGCCAACGTCCTGACTTTC. Translated, it gives CATSTRVSANSGANVLTF.